The 18 T cell receptor beta chains in this list originate from one sample, sequenced in a study of PD-L1 blockade in urothelial cancer. Only in-frame clones appear in the TCRdb table, and some are missing; sequencing was by immunoSEQ multiplex PCR. The profile covers 35,000 to 45,000 clones, with about four fifths appearing a single time and approximately 3.5% taken by the ten largest. This specimen consisted of PBMCs, obtained around atezolizumab (anti-PD-L1) treatment. The receptors derive from a man in his 70s with urothelial cancer.

CDR3 nucleotides: TGTGCCAGCAGCTGGGGCAGCACAGATACGCAGTATTTT. It yields the protein CASSWGSTDTQYF. The chain has TRBV6-6 and TRBJ2-3; the D gene is possibly TRBD1 (5 bases). The CDR3 has 13 residues. V was clipped by 6 bases and J by 0 bases, with 7 bases between them. From germline, CDR1 is MNHNY and CDR2 SVGAGI (reference sequence).

In DNA, the CDR3 is TGCAGCGTTGCCGGGACAGGGGTTGAAAAACTGTTTTTT. Translation gives CSVAGTGVEKLFF. This chain uses TRBV29-1 with TRBJ1-4; 10 positions match TRBD1. Germline trimming cut 4 bases from V and 7 bases from J; bases unmatched to any gene: 3. This CDR3 region has 13 residues. Per the germline V gene, CDR1 is SQVTM and CDR2 is ANQGSEA.

The chain combines TRBV9 with TRBJ2-2, with 7 positions matching TRBD1. There are 14 residues in the CDR3. V lost 2 bases and J lost 4; bases outside the gene matches: 2. Germline-derived CDR1 and CDR2 are SGDLS and YYNGEE. CDR3 amino acids: CASSVDRVTGELFF. The CDR3 region has the DNA TGTGCCAGCAGCGTCGACAGGGTCACCGGGGAGCTGTTTTTT.

CDR3 sequence (DNA): TGCGCCAGCAGCCCAGGACAGGCAGGTCGCGAGCAGTACTTC. Translated, it gives CASSPGQAGREQYF. This chain connects TRBV5-1 to TRBJ2-7; 7 nucleotides align to TRBD1. Trimming removed 4 bases from V and 6 bases from J; junction bases left unmatched: 10. The CDR3 runs to 14 residues. Germline V CDR1 and CDR2: SGHRS, YFSETQ.

This chain connects TRBV4-1 to TRBJ2-7, with TRBD2 identical over 8 bases. Germline values: CDR1 MGHRA, CDR2 YSYEKL. The CDR3 loop spans 15 amino acids. J gave up 4 bases and V 0 bases, and 5 bases lay outside the gene matches. The chain's CDR3 is CASSQDAGGRYEQYF. The CDR3 region has the DNA TGCGCCAGCAGCCAAGACGCGGGGGGAAGATACGAGCAGTACTTC.

V gene TRBV7-9 combines with J gene TRBJ2-1; TRBD2 might be the D (6 bases). In germline, CDR1 is SEHNR, CDR2 FQNEAQ (reference sequence). The V gene lost 5 bases and the J gene lost 9 bases, with 14 bases spanning the gap. This CDR3 has 13 amino acids. The CDR3 DNA reads TGTGCCAGCAGCCCCCCCGGGAGCGTTGAGCAGTTCTTC. Protein product: CASSPPGSVEQFF.

This chain's CDR3 is CASSLRTGAGYNEQFF. DNA for the CDR3: TGTGCCAGCAGCTTGCGGACGGGAGCAGGGTACAATGAGCAGTTCTTC. The chain employs TRBV7-9 and TRBJ2-1; D possibly corresponds to TRBD2 (6 bases). Germline lookup yields CDR1 SEHNR and CDR2 FQNEAQ (reference sequence). The CDR3 extends over 16 amino acids. Trimming pared 3 bases from V and 4 bases from J, leaving 16 bases between.

CDR3 bases: TGTGCCAGTAGTGCCGGACTAGCGGGAGCTGTCAGGACCCAGTACTTC. It yields the protein CASSAGLAGAVRTQYF. The chain has TRBV19 and TRBJ2-5; 13 bases are shared with TRBD2. The J segment lost 7 bases and the V segment lost 5 bases, leaving 10 bases of the junction unmatched. CDR1 and CDR2 from the germline V gene are LNHDA and SQIVND (reference sequence). This CDR3 comprises 16 residues.

This clone was counted only a few times. The chain carries TRBV28 and TRBJ1-2; D ambiguous. V was shortened by 7 bases and J by 3 bases, with 15 bases between the two germline ends. The CDR3 length is 14 residues. Germline CDR1 MDHEN, CDR2 SYDVKM. CDR3 nucleotides: TGTGCCAGCATTTCAGTCTTTACGTACTATGGCTACACCTTC. This encodes CASISVFTYYGYTF.

This clone was counted a few times. The V gene is TRBV18, the J gene TRBJ2-7; TRBD1 matches 7 bases. This CDR3 comprises 14 residues. Germline values: CDR1 KGHSH, CDR2 LQKENI. V shed 2 bases and J 3 bases; nucleotides not matched to a gene: 4. DNA of the CDR3: TGTGCCAGCTCACCAGGACAGGACTTCTACGAGCAGTACTTC. It is translated as CASSPGQDFYEQYF.

V is TRBV4-3 and J is TRBJ2-1, with TRBD1 matching 8 bases. CDR3 size: 17 residues. Germline loops: CDR1 LGHNA, CDR2 YSLEER. Trimming cost V 0 bases and J 4 bases; bases outside gene matches: 8. In DNA, the CDR3 is TGCGCCAGCAGCCAAGACGGTCGCCAGGGGGCTTACAATGAGCAGTTCTTC. This encodes CASSQDGRQGAYNEQFF.

V usage is TRBV7-3 and J usage is TRBJ2-7; no definite D call. The CDR3 has 16 amino acids. The germline V and J ends were trimmed by 5 bases and 1 base, with 18 bases remaining between them. Germline loops: CDR1 SGHTA, CDR2 FQGTGA. The CDR3 DNA reads as TGTGCCAGCAGCCACATCCGCTTTCCGACTTCCTACGAGCAGTACTTC. This codes for CASSHIRFPTSYEQYF.

CDR3 nucleotide sequence: TGTGCCACCAGCGAGGGGGCGGCGGGGTCTGGGGCCAACGTCCTGACTTTC. Its protein product is CATSEGAAGSGANVLTF. The chain employs TRBV15 and TRBJ2-6; perhaps TRBD1 as D (7 bases). Germline V gene sequence: CDR1 LNHNV, CDR2 YYDKDF (reference sequence). V was trimmed by 5 bases and J by 1 base, leaving 15 bases between them. The CDR3 has 17 amino acids.

The chain uses TRBV4-1 and TRBJ2-7; TRBD1 aligns across 8 bases. This CDR3 is 15 amino acids long. J lost 7 bases, V lost 0 bases, and 8 bases had no gene match. CDR1 and CDR2 (germline): MGHRA, YSYEKL. CDR3 loop: CASSQEGQGWLEQYF. CDR3 DNA sequence: TGCGCCAGCAGCCAAGAAGGACAGGGATGGTTAGAGCAGTACTTC.

This clone was detected only a few times. This CDR3 is CASSFYAGRDVGQPQHF. As DNA, the CDR3 is TGTGCCAGCAGCTTCTACGCGGGGCGAGATGTTGGTCAGCCCCAGCATTTT. The rearrangement uses TRBV7-9 and TRBJ1-5; TRBD1 might be the D (5 bases). CDR1 and CDR2 from the germline V gene are SEHNR and FQNEAQ (reference sequence). V was trimmed by 3 bases and J by 6 bases, leaving 21 bases between them. CDR3 length: 17 amino acids. Full variable domain (rest looked up from reference TRBV7-9 and TRBJ1-5): DTGVSQNPRHKITKRGQNVTFRCDPISEHNRLYWYRQTLGQGPEFLTYFQNEAQLEKSRLLSDRFSAERPKGSFSTLEIQRTEQGDSAMYLCASSFYAGRDVGQPQHFGDGTRLSIL.

Only a few counts were recorded for this clone. This chain links TRBV4-3 with TRBJ2-1; D gene ambiguous. The CDR3 covers 13 residues. The V end was cut by 2 bases, the J end by 4 bases, with 6 bases between. Looked up from germline, CDR1 is LGHNA and CDR2 is YSLEER. This CDR3 reads CASSQTRYNEQFF. The DNA of the CDR3 is TGCGCCAGCAGCCAAACCCGGTACAATGAGCAGTTCTTC.

The J gene is TRBJ2-7, the V gene TRBV4-1, with 10 bases identical to TRBD1. CDR1 is MGHRA, CDR2 YSYEKL, per germline. Trimming removed 4 bases from V and 11 bases from J; junction bases left unmatched: 11. This CDR3 has 14 amino acids. The CDR3 here is CASSLGTGVKLEYF. The CDR3 DNA reads as TGCGCCAGCAGCCTTGGGACAGGGGTTAAGTTAGAGTACTTC.

The rearrangement joins TRBV7-2 to TRBJ1-1; D unresolved. V lost 5 bases and J 8 bases, leaving 9 bases between the germline ends. The CDR3 runs to 11 residues. Germline loops: CDR1 SGHTA, CDR2 FQGNSA. The CDR3 region is CASSTRREAFF. The CDR3 DNA follows: TGTGCCAGCAGCACCCGCAGGGAAGCTTTCTTT.